This T cell receptor beta chain was sequenced for a study of vaccination and CD4 T cells after COVID-19. CD4+ T cells that had been cultured provided DNA sequenced with the Oncomine TCR Beta short-read assay. From the PCR reads, TCRdb called clonotypes with MiXCR, one entry per CDR3 protein. This sample has fewer than 9,500 distinct CDR3 sequences, with about 60% found just once. The CDR3 consists of 15 residues. V dropped 5 bases and J dropped 0 bases, with 11 bases sitting between them. In germline, CDR1 is MNHNS, CDR2 SASEGT. On this clonotype itself: What it recognizes is unknown.

The treatment: roughly 11-day PBMC culture with coronavirus spike peptide pools or control peptides (ViraFEST assay). Expanded clonotypes were found by TCR sequencing after peptide-pool stimulation (ViraFEST). Sequencing was performed on CD4+ T cells from blood, cultured in vitro. The chain links TRBV6-1 to TRBJ2-1, with D possibly being TRBD1 or TRBD2 (5 bases each). This TCR was recovered from a human donor who had recovered from COVID-19. CDR3 DNA: TGTGCCAGCAGTCGGGACGGAAGCTCCTACAATGAGCAGTTCTTC. Amino acids: CASSRDGSSYNEQFF.